This T cell receptor beta chain was recorded in a study of shared clonotypes between healthy human individuals. Study in general: CD4 naive and memory got three plates each, CD8 naive two, CD8 memory one.

A word on this clone: Its antigen is as yet unknown.

Sequencing was performed with immunoSEQ multiplex PCR; in TCRdb, only in-frame clones are kept and a portion is missing. The table includes 950,000 to 1,300,000 clones, about 77% detected once. Notes on the study in general: Generally, estimated richness proved larger in naive subsets than it did in memory subsets. Sharing of clonotypes among donors was expected to vary with sequencing depth.

The CDR3 loop spans 14 amino acids. Germline V gene lookup returns CDR1 SGHVS and CDR2 FQNEAQ. V lost 10 bases and J 2 bases, leaving 17 bases between the germline ends. The authors divided CD4+ cells into CD45RA+ naive and CD45RA-negative memory subsets. The sequenced material came from memory CD4+ T cells sorted from blood. Subset here: CD45RA-negative fraction. The clonotype originates from a man in his late teens or twenties in good health. The chain joins TRBV7-8 to TRBJ2-5, with D possibly being TRBD2 (6 bases). CDR3 bases: TGTGCCACGAATCCGGCGGGGATACAAGAGACCCAGTACTTC. Protein: CATNPAGIQETQYF.